A selection of T cell receptor beta chains follows, all from one sample in a study of OX40 agonist ivuxolimab in advanced cancers. The method was immunoSEQ multiplex PCR; TCRdb's version includes in-frame clones alone and lacks a portion of them. Among about 82,000 clones listed, over 80% were seen once. The sample was CD4+ or CD8+ T cells sorted from blood, taken in a trial of the OX40 agonist ivuxolimab. The receptors originated from an adult with an advanced solid tumor such as melanoma, head and neck, liver or kidney cancer. Both conserved end residues are part of each CDR3. The D gene is left open where the match is weak. Expanded clones get a size class; other rows say once, few or many, or leave the size out.

>TRBV11-2|.|.|TRBJ1-2
CASSLDRTHYGYTF
TGTGCCAGCAGCTTAGATAGGACTCACTATGGCTACACCTTC
>TRBV5-4|.|.|TRBJ1-6
CASTSSVGGPNSPLHF
TGTGCCAGCACGTCTTCCGTCGGGGGGCCTAATTCACCCCTCCACTTT
>TRBV7-2|.|.|TRBJ1-1
CASRRPGTPRTEAFF
TGTGCCAGCAGACGCCCCGGGACCCCACGGACTGAAGCTTTCTTT
>TRBV6-1|.|.|TRBJ1-4
CASSVGRQSNEKLFF
TGTGCCAGCAGTGTAGGACGGCAATCAAATGAAAAACTGTTTTTT
>TRBV20-1|.|.|TRBJ1-2
CSVKDGYGYTF
TGCAGTGTTAAGGACGGCTATGGCTACACCTTC
>TRBV21-1|.|.|TRBJ1-2
CASSKSHREGGYTF
TGTGCCAGCAGCAAAAGCCACAGGGAAGGTGGCTACACCTTC
>TRBV7-2|once|.|TRBJ2-1
CASSLQGEGNEQFF
TGTGCCAGCAGCTTACAAGGCGAAGGGAATGAGCAGTTCTTC
>TRBV19|.|.|TRBJ2-3
CASSEGGVVDTQYF
TGTGCCAGTAGTGAGGGGGGGGTCGTAGATACGCAGTATTTT
>TRBV2|.|.|TRBJ1-5
CASRVRRGDQPQHF
TGTGCCAGCAGGGTGCGGAGGGGCGATCAGCCCCAGCATTTT
>TRBV5-4|.|TRBD1|TRBJ2-4
CASSLTGDGAKNIQYF
TGTGCCAGCAGCTTGACAGGGGACGGAGCCAAAAACATTCAGTACTTC
>TRBV4-2|.|.|TRBJ1-6
CASSQVTKGGRIRNSPLHF
TGTGCCAGCAGCCAAGTCACCAAGGGGGGGCGGATTCGGAATTCACCCCTCCACTTT